This T cell receptor beta chain was documented in a study of blood T cell repertoires in COVID-19 (dated by TCRdb to 2018 to 2021). Some background on the complete study: Samples from collaborators originated in the United States, Italy and Spain and spanned both the acute and convalescent phases of COVID-19. The material from the prospective study consisted of cDNA or gDNA derived from T cells, B-cell-depleted T cells, or PBMCs. Subjects who had been exposed to COVID-19, were actively infected with it, or had recovered from it provided the deeply sampled blood TCRbeta repertoires that made up the dataset. The repertoires were released in a freely available public database intended as a resource for research on the immune response to SARS-CoV-2. The samples were drawn from the first 160 participants of the ongoing ImmuneRACE study and from 1,254 subjects provided by 6 global collaborators. Sample metadata almost always included a de-identified subject ID, COVID-19 status, age in years and sex. Where HLA class I and class II types were available, the types were taken from metadata supplied by the sample provider, not from assay-based typing.

TCRbeta CDR3 regions were amplified from genomic DNA using the immunoSEQ Assay, a bias-controlled multiplex PCR. As for how the authors treated the data: The number of nucleated cells in each sample was estimated by amplification of reference gene primers within the assay. To quantify the absolute abundance of each unique TCRbeta CDR3 rearrangement, sequence reads were collapsed and filtered. For each sample, productive Simpson clonality was calculated by taking the square root of Simpson's diversity index across productive rearrangements. TCRdb re-hosts the immuneACCESS table, in-frame sequences only. Its copies lack some clones; in the studies checked, an unresolved V gene accounts for under half of them, and the cause for the rest is not known. V, J and clone size were drawn from that table, and D and trimming were deduced from the DNA. The sample contains 100,000 or so clones, 80% to 90% of them found a single time. The ten largest make up roughly 21% of the sample.

General findings and caveats noted by the study authors: The amount of clinical and demographic metadata varied by source and participant and was provided uncurated.

The collaborating institutions used their own protocols to collect whole blood in K2EDTA tubes. For TCRbeta analysis, collaborator samples were shipped as frozen whole blood, as isolated PBMCs, or as DNA extracted from either sample type. The CDR3 has 13 amino acids, counting the end cysteine and phenylalanine. CDR3 DNA only is kept here, 39 bases in frame from base 1. In the germline V gene, CDR1 corresponds to KGHDR and CDR2 to SFDVKD. Deletion took 5 bases off V and 0 bases off J, with a span of 4 bases between the germline ends. As concerns this clone: Its antigen target is currently unknown. No per-base quality is available; no much larger clone lies one base away.

The sequence is built from TRBV24-1 and TRBJ2-1; the D gene assignment is ambiguous. The TCR originated in a human donor in a cohort sampled during active COVID-19. The sequencing sample was made of peripheral blood. The DNA reads as follows: TGTGCCACCAGTGCCAGCTCCTACAATGAGCAGTTCTTC. Translated, it gives CATSASSYNEQFF.